The T cell receptor beta chain under discussion was sequenced for a study of a mutant IDH1 vaccine in newly diagnosed glioma. Study context: Commencement of vaccination occurred 4-6 weeks following radiotherapy alone, or concurrently with temozolomide cycles. In the visit schedule, V12 fell in week 35, while V13 fell in week 47.

Time point meaning: week 47, end of study. One vaccine dose held 300 ug of mutant IDH1 20-mer peptide and came with topical imiquimod. To note about this clone: What it binds is unknown.

Sequencing used immunoSEQ multiplex PCR; TCRdb keeps in-frame clones, though not all of them. The data hold around 94,000 clones, with around nine tenths observed a single time. This CDR3 is 13 amino acids long. V was pared by 5 bases and J by 4 bases, with 12 bases between. Germline V gene lookup returns CDR1 GTSNPN and CDR2 SVGIG (reference sequence). V gene TRBV30 combines with J gene TRBJ1-5; D unclear. This sample comprised PBMCs, obtained from a glioma patient whose treatment included an IDH1 peptide vaccine. This clonotype was obtained from a woman aged 45-65 years with glioma. The CDR3 here is CAWGTMGNQPQHF. In nucleotides, the CDR3 is TGTGCCTGGGGTACGATGGGGAATCAGCCCCAGCATTTT. Full variable domain (missing parts from reference TRBV30 and TRBJ1-5): SQTIHQWPATLVQPVGSPLSLECTVEGTSNPNLYWYRQAAGRGLQLLFYSVGIGQISSEVPQNLSASRPQDRQFILSSKKLLLSDSGFYLCAWGTMGNQPQHFGDGTRLSIL.